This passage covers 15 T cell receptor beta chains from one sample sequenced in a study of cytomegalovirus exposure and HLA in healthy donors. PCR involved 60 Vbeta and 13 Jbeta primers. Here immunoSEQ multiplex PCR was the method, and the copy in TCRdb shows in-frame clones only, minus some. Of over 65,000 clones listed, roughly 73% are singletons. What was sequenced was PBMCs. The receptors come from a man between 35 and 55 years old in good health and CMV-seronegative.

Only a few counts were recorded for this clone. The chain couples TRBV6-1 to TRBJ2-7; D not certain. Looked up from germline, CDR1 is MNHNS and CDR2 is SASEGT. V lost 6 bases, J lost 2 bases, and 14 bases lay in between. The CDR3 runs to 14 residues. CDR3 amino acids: CASSPRAVPYEQYF. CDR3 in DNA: TGTGCCAGCAGCCCCCGCGCGGTCCCCTACGAGCAGTACTTC.

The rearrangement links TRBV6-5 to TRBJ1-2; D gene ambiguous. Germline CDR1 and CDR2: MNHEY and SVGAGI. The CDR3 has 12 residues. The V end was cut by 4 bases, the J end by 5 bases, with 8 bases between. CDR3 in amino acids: CASSSSPYGYTF. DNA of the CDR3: TGTGCCAGCAGTTCAAGCCCGTATGGCTACACCTTC.

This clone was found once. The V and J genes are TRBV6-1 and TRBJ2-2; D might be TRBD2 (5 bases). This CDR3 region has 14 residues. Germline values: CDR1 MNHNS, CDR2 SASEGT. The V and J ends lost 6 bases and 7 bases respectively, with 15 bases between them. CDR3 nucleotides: TGTGCCAGCAGCCGGACGTTGGCGGGCGGGGAGCTGTTTTTT. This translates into CASSRTLAGGELFF.

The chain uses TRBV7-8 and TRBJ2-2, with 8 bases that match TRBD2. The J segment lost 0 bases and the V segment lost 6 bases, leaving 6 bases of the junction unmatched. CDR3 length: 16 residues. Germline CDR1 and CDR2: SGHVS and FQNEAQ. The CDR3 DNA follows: TGTGCCAGCAGAACCGGGGGGGGCCCGAACACCGGGGAGCTGTTTTTT. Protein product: CASRTGGGPNTGELFF.

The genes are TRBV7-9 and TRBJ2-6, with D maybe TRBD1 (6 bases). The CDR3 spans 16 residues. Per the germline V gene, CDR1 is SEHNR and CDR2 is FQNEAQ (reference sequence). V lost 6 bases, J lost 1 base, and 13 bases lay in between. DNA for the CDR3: TGTGCCAGCAGTTTCATAACAGGGTCTGGGGCCAACGTCCTGACTTTC. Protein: CASSFITGSGANVLTF.

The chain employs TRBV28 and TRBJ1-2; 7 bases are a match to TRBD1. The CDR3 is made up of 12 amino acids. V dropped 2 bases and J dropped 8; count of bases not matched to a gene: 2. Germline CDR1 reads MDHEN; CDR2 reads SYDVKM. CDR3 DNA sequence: TGTGCCAGCAGTTTAACAGGGGCAGGCTACACCTTC. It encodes CASSLTGAGYTF.

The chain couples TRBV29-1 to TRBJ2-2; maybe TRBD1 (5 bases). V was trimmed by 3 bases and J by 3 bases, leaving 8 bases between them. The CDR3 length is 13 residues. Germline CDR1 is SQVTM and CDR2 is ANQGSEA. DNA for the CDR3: TGCAGCGTTGACGACAGCCACACCGGGGAGCTGTTTTTT. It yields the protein CSVDDSHTGELFF.

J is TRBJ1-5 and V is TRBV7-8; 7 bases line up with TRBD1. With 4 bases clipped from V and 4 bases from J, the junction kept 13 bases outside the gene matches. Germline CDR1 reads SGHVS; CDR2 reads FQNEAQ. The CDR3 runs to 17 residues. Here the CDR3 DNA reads TGTGCCAGCAGCTCCCCCGGAGGGACAGAGATAAATCAGCCCCAGCATTTT. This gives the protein CASSSPGGTEINQPQHF.

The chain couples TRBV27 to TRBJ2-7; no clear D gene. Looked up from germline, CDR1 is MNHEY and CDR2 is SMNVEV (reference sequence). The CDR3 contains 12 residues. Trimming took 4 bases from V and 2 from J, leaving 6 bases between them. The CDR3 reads CASSSPAYEQYF. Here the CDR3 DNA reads TGTGCCAGCAGTTCCCCAGCCTACGAGCAGTACTTC.

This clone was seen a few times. The CDR3 reads CASSGGGGENTEAFF. The CDR3 DNA is TGTGCCAGCAGCGGAGGAGGGGGGGAGAACACTGAAGCTTTCTTT. The chain is built from TRBV9 and TRBJ1-1, with D perhaps TRBD1 (6 bases). The germline gives CDR1 SGDLS, CDR2 YYNGEE. Trimming took 3 bases from V and 1 from J, leaving 13 bases between them. The CDR3 is 15 residues long. The full variable domain, completed using reference TRBV9 and TRBJ1-1, is DSGVTQTPKHLITATGQRVTLRCSPRSGDLSVYWYQQSLDQGLQFLIQYYNGEERAKGNILERFSAQQFPDLHSELNLSSLELGDSALYFCASSGGGGENTEAFFGQGTRLTVV.

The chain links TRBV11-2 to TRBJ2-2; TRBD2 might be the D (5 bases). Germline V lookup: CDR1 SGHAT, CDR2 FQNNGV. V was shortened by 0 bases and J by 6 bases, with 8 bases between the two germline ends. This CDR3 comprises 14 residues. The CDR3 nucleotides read TGTGCCAGCAGCTTAGATACGGGATCCGGGGAGCTGTTTTTT. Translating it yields CASSLDTGSGELFF.

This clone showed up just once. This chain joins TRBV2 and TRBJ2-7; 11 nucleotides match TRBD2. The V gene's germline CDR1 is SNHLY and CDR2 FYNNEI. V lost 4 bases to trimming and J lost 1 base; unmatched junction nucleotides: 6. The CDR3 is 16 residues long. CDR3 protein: CASSARLAGSSYEQYF. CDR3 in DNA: TGTGCCAGCAGTGCCAGACTAGCGGGAAGTTCCTACGAGCAGTACTTC.

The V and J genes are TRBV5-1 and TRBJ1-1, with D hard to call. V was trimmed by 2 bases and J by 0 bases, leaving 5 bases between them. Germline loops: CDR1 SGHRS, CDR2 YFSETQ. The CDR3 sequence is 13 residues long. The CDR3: CASSFLLNTEAFF. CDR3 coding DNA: TGCGCCAGCAGCTTCCTTCTGAACACTGAAGCTTTCTTT.

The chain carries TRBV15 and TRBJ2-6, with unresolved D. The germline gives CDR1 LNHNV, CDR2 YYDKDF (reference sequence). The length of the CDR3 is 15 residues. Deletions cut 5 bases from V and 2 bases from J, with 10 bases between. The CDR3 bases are TGTGCCACCAGCGACTCCCTCGCTGGGGCCAACGTCCTGACTTTC. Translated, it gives CATSDSLAGANVLTF.

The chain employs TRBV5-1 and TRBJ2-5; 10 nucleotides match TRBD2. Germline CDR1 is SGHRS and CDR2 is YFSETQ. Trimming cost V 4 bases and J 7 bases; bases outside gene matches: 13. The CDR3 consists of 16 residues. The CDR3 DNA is TGCGCCAGCAGCGGCTCGGCTAGCGGGGGAGGGCGGACCCAGTACTTC. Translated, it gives CASSGSASGGGRTQYF.